This entry lists 21 T cell receptor beta chains sequenced from one sample in a study of T cells in Graves' hyperthyroidism and ophthalmopathy. Amplification targeted TCR beta CDR3 regions from RNA transcripts. HTBI primers were employed in a first-round RT-PCR of the TCR CDR3. TCRdb passed the multiplex PCR reads through MiXCR, listing each CDR3 protein once. This sample has approximately 570,000 distinct CDR3 sequences, with 15% to 20% found just once. The sample comprised blood. These receptor sequences come from a man between 35 and 55 years old with Graves' ophthalmopathy.

In this sample, this clonotype turned up many times. As DNA, the CDR3 is TGTGCCAGCAGCTTAAGGGCCACTGGGAACACTGAAGCTTTCTTT. This encodes CASSLRATGNTEAFF. This rearrangement joins TRBV11-1 to TRBJ1-1; D uncertain. The germline CDR1 and CDR2 sequences are SGHAT and FQDESV (reference sequence). This CDR3 has 15 residues. With 2 bases removed from V and 1 base from J, the gap between germline ends came to 11 bases. Variable domain in full (rest from reference TRBV11-1 and TRBJ1-1): EAEVAQSPRYKITEKSQAVAFWCDPISGHATLYWYRQILGQGPELLVQFQDESVVDDSQLPKDRFSAERLKGVDSTLKIQPAELGDSAMYLCASSLRATGNTEAFFGQGTRLTVV.

This clonotype showed up just a few times. V is TRBV19 and J is TRBJ2-2; no clear D gene. V lost 3 bases, J lost 3 bases, and 5 bases lay in between. The length of the CDR3 is 13 residues. CDR1 LNHDA and CDR2 SQIVND come from the germline V gene (reference sequence). CDR3 in amino acids: CASSISHTGELFF. CDR3 coding DNA: TGTGCCAGTAGTATCTCCCACACCGGGGAGCTGTTTTTT.

The chain links TRBV6-1 to TRBJ2-2, with TRBD2 matching over 9 bases. Germline CDR1 and CDR2: MNHNS and SASEGT. Trimming cost V 4 bases and J 7 bases; bases outside gene matches: 7. The CDR3 contains 15 residues. The CDR3 region is CASSAFSGSHGELFF. CDR3 nucleotides: TGTGCCAGCAGTGCCTTTAGCGGGAGTCACGGGGAGCTGTTTTTT.

The chain uses TRBV28 and TRBJ1-1; D uncertain. The CDR3 has 14 amino acids. V was shortened by 6 bases and J by 1 base, with 12 bases between the two germline ends. Per the germline V gene, CDR1 is MDHEN and CDR2 is SYDVKM. CDR3: CASSRRTGNTEAFF. CDR3 nucleotide sequence: TGTGCCAGCAGCCGAAGGACGGGGAACACTGAAGCTTTCTTT.

This clonotype was detected many times. This chain connects TRBV2 to TRBJ1-1; D is unclear. Germline CDR1 reads SNHLY; CDR2 reads FYNNEI. The CDR3 has 14 amino acids. The V end was cut by 7 bases, the J end by 6 bases, with 18 bases between. CDR3 sequence: CASTEDGSFAEAFF. CDR3 DNA sequence: TGTGCCAGCACCGAGGACGGTAGTTTCGCTGAAGCTTTCTTT.

This clonotype has a count of ten or more. This chain connects TRBV7-8 to TRBJ1-2; D uncertain. There are 15 residues in the CDR3. The germline V gene encodes CDR1 SGHVS and CDR2 FQNEAQ. The V end was cut by 4 bases, the J end by 2 bases, with 14 bases between. CDR3 sequence (DNA): TGTGCCAGCAGCTCCGAGGGTGTCGGAAACTATGGCTACACCTTC. Protein: CASSSEGVGNYGYTF.

The V and J genes are TRBV6-2 or TRBV6-3 and TRBJ2-7, with TRBD2 matching over 15 bases. J gave up 6 bases and V 6 bases, and 9 bases lay outside the gene matches. This CDR3 has 16 residues. The germline gives CDR1 MNHEY, CDR2 SVGEGT. Here the CDR3 reads CASRTTSGLAGGEQYF. The CDR3 coding sequence is TGTGCCAGCAGGACGACCTCGGGACTAGCGGGAGGCGAGCAGTACTTC.

This clonotype has a count of ten or more. The rearrangement joins TRBV12-3 or TRBV12-4 to TRBJ1-1; a possible D gene is TRBD1 (6 bases). Trimming shortened V by 6 bases and J by 4 bases, and 12 bases separated the two germline ends. This CDR3 spans 13 amino acids. The CDR3 coding sequence is TGTGCCAGCAGCCTCGGGGGGCGCACTGAAGCTTTCTTT. The encoded protein is CASSLGGRTEAFF.

This clonotype occurred many times. The rearrangement links TRBV12-3 or TRBV12-4 to TRBJ2-1; no clear D. Between the trimmed V and J ends, which lost 3 bases and 2 bases, there was a span of 8 bases. CDR3 length equals 14 residues. CDR3 bases: TGTGCCAGCAGTTTGAACCGGGCCTACAATGAGCAGTTCTTC. Encoded protein: CASSLNRAYNEQFF.

This sequence joins TRBV9 and TRBJ1-1, with D tentatively TRBD1 (6 bases). This CDR3 spans 14 amino acids. V dropped 4 bases and J dropped 5 bases, with 15 bases sitting between them. CDR1 is SGDLS, CDR2 YYNGEE, per germline. The CDR3 loop is CASSTGGRVTEAFF. DNA for the CDR3: TGTGCCAGCAGCACCGGGGGCAGGGTGACTGAAGCTTTCTTT.

Only one count was recorded for this clonotype. The genes are TRBV29-1 and TRBJ2-3; D not certain. V was pared by 4 bases and J by 4 bases, with 12 bases between. Germline V gives CDR1 SQVTM, CDR2 ANQGSEA. The CDR3 has 13 residues. The DNA of the CDR3 is TGCAGCGTTGTGACAAGGGTCGCAGATACGCAGTATTTT. Amino acids: CSVVTRVADTQYF.

The chain links TRBV29-1 to TRBJ1-6, with no clear D. Trimming removed 4 bases at V and 7 bases at J, with 11 bases between. This CDR3 is 13 amino acids long. CDR1 and CDR2 (germline): SQVTM, ANQGSEA. The CDR3 is CSVGEFENSPLHF. CDR3 DNA sequence: TGCAGCGTTGGGGAATTTGAGAATTCACCCCTCCACTTT.

This clonotype was detected a few times. The rearrangement uses TRBV28 and TRBJ2-3, with a possible D match to TRBD1 (6 bases). Germline values: CDR1 MDHEN, CDR2 SYDVKM. Deletions cut 8 bases from V and 4 bases from J, with 19 bases between. This CDR3 contains 15 residues. The CDR3 here is CASSPSSSGADTQYF. The CDR3 nucleotides are TGTGCCAGCTCGCCCAGCTCCTCAGGGGCAGATACGCAGTATTTT.

The chain joins TRBV11-2 to TRBJ2-1; 15 bases map to TRBD2. The V gene end was trimmed by 8 bases and the J gene end by 9 bases; junction bases not matched to a gene: 20. CDR1 and CDR2 from the germline V gene are SGHAT and FQNNGV. The length of the CDR3 is 19 residues. In DNA, the CDR3 is TGTGCCAGCGGATACCCCCCTACCGGGACTAGCGGGAGGTGGTCTGAGCAGTTCTTC. As protein: CASGYPPTGTSGRWSEQFF.

This clonotype showed up many times. The chain recombines TRBV20-1 with TRBJ2-3; TRBD1 might be the D (5 bases). CDR1 DFQATT and CDR2 SNEGSKA come from the germline V gene (reference sequence). CDR3 length equals 16 residues. Trimming took off 2 bases at V and 1 base at J, with 16 bases between the two ends. This CDR3 is CSARRGLGVGTDTQYF. The CDR3 bases are TGCAGTGCTAGAAGAGGATTAGGGGTTGGCACAGATACGCAGTATTTT.

This clonotype was detected many times. This rearrangement joins TRBV20-1 to TRBJ2-1; 12 bases map to TRBD2. This CDR3 comprises 15 residues. Germline V gives CDR1 DFQATT, CDR2 SNEGSKA (reference sequence). Unmatched junction bases numbered 9, after V lost 4 bases and J lost 8 bases. CDR3 sequence (DNA): TGCAGTGCTACACCTCTAGCGGGAGGGCTGCATGAGCAGTTCTTC. Translated: CSATPLAGGLHEQFF.

This clonotype was observed at least ten times. The chain links TRBV7-8 to TRBJ2-1; D is unresolved. The V end was cut by 1 base, the J end by 6 bases, with 7 bases between. The CDR3 is 13 amino acids. CDR1 and CDR2 (germline): SGHVS, FQNEAQ. The CDR3 here is CASSLGTSNEQFF. The CDR3 DNA follows: TGTGCCAGCAGCTTAGGAACCAGCAATGAGCAGTTCTTC.

The chain recombines TRBV29-1 with TRBJ1-1; tentatively, D is TRBD1 (6 bases). Germline CDR1 SQVTM, CDR2 ANQGSEA. Trimming stripped 7 bases from V and 11 bases from J, with 14 bases between. The CDR3 covers 10 residues. CDR3 nucleotide sequence: TGCAGCGCAGAAGGGGGGAACGCTTTCTTT. Translation gives CSAEGGNAFF.

To note about this clonotype: Since a much larger clone is just one base distant, this may be a read error. The CDR3 reads CSATPERAEETQYF. The CDR3 DNA reads TGCAGTGCTACCCCGGAGCGGGCAGAAGAGACCCAGTACTTC. The J gene is TRBJ2-5, the V gene TRBV20-1, with a tentative D call TRBD2 (6 bases). CDR1 and CDR2 (germline): DFQATT, SNEGSKA (reference sequence). Trimming stripped 4 bases from V and 3 bases from J, with 15 bases between. The CDR3 runs to 14 residues.

In its sample, this clonotype was seen many times. V is TRBV12-3 or TRBV12-4 and J is TRBJ2-1; 9 bases are a match to TRBD2. After removal of 6 bases from V and 4 bases from J, the junction contained 13 bases not matched to a gene. This CDR3 is built from 17 residues. The chain's CDR3 is CASSRGGAAGGYNEQFF. The DNA for the CDR3 is TGTGCCAGCAGCCGCGGGGGGGCGGCAGGGGGATACAATGAGCAGTTCTTC.

At least ten counts were recorded for this clonotype. The genes are TRBV20-1 and TRBJ2-7, with TRBD2 as a possible D gene (6 bases). Germline CDR1 is DFQATT and CDR2 is SNEGSKA (reference sequence). Between the trimmed V and J ends, which lost 4 bases and 1 base, there was a span of 8 bases. The length of the CDR3 is 12 residues. CDR3 protein: CSAKGTSYEQYF. The CDR3 DNA is TGCAGTGCTAAAGGGACTTCCTACGAGCAGTACTTC.